Listed below are T cell receptor beta chains from one sample, sequenced in a study of blood T cell repertoires in COVID-19. The table came from immunoSEQ multiplex PCR; TCRdb's copy has only in-frame clones and leaves some out. The sample gives fewer than 350,000 clones, roughly nine tenths of which show up once; under 7% is in the top ten. Sequenced input: PBMCs or T cells enriched from blood (not recorded which). The receptors here all came from a woman aged 40 to 50 who had recovered from COVID-19. Both conserved end residues are part of each CDR3. The D gene is left open where the match is weak. Size is stated for part of the rows, as once, few or many counts, or as a class when the clone is expanded.

>-|TRBJ2-1|TRBD2|TRBV4-2
TGTGCCAGCAGCCAAGATACACTAGCGGGGGACAATGAGCAGTTCTTC
CASSQDTLAGDNEQFF
>-|TRBJ2-7|TRBD2|TRBV3-1/TRBV3-2
TGTGCCAGCAGCCGGAGCGGGAGTTTATCCTACGAGCAGTACTTC
CASSRSGSLSYEQYF
>-|TRBJ2-1|TRBD1|TRBV7-6
TGTGCCAGCAGCTCGGACAGGGGGCGAGAGCAGTTCTTC
CASSSDRGREQFF
>-|TRBJ1-2|TRBD1|TRBV5-1
TGCGCCAGCAGCTTGGGCGGGACAGGGGTTGCTTCGAACTATGGCTACACCTTC
CASSLGGTGVASNYGYTF
>-|TRBJ2-1|TRBD2|TRBV19
TGTGCCAGTAGTATAGATCTTCGCCCCGCGGGAGGGCCGGGTGAGCAGTTCTTC
CASSIDLRPAGGPGEQFF
>-|TRBJ2-7|-|TRBV13
TGTGCCAGCAGCCGAGGGCTTTCCTACGAGCAGTACTTC
CASSRGLSYEQYF
>-|TRBJ1-2|TRBD1|TRBV27
TGTGCCAGCGGACAGGGGATCGGGTATGGCTACACCTTC
CASGQGIGYGYTF
>-|TRBJ2-3|-|TRBV5-1
TGCGTCAGCAGCTTGGAGCAGGTAGTAGATACGCAGTATTTT
CVSSLEQVVDTQYF
>-|TRBJ2-7|TRBD1|TRBV7-2
TGTGCCAGCAGCTTTAGCGTGACAGGGTTACACGAGCAGTACTTC
CASSFSVTGLHEQYF
>once|TRBJ2-1|TRBD1|TRBV7-9
TGTGCCAGCAGCCCGATAGGGGGCCATGAGCAGTTCTTC
CASSPIGGHEQFF
>-|TRBJ2-5|-|TRBV28
TGTGCCAGCAGTTTAGCCGGCGGGACGTCGCAAGAGACCCAGTACTTC
CASSLAGGTSQETQYF
>-|TRBJ2-3|-|TRBV27
TGTGCCAGCAGTTTATTGGGGGGGCTGGGGACAGATACGCAGTATTTT
CASSLLGGLGTDTQYF
>-|TRBJ2-1|TRBD2|TRBV4-1
TGCGCCAGCAGCCAAGGACTAGCGGCACCCCTCCAGTTCTTC
CASSQGLAAPLQFF
>-|TRBJ2-7|-|TRBV18
TGTGCCAGCTCACCAGAGAGCTACGAGCAGTACTTC
CASSPESYEQYF
>-|TRBJ2-7|TRBD2|TRBV3-1/TRBV3-2
TGTGCCAGCAGACCTAGCGGGAGCTCCTACGAGCAGTACTTC
CASRPSGSSYEQYF
>-|TRBJ2-7|-|TRBV7-9
TGTGCCAGCAGCCGCGGACGGGGAATTTACGAGCAGTACTTC
CASSRGRGIYEQYF
>-|TRBJ1-3|TRBD1|TRBV5-1
TGCGCCAGCAGCCCGGACAGGGTCACTGGAAACACCATATATTTT
CASSPDRVTGNTIYF
>-|TRBJ1-3|-|TRBV29-1
TGCAGCGTGCACTTTTCAGGGTGGTACACCATATATTTT
CSVHFSGWYTIYF
>-|TRBJ2-2|-|TRBV24-1
TGTGCCACCAGTGCTCCCGGAGCGAACACCGGGGAGCTGTTTTTT
CATSAPGANTGELFF
>-|TRBJ2-7|-|TRBV19
TGTGCCAGTAGTATAAGGCAGGCGGGCTCCTACGAGCAGTACTTC
CASSIRQAGSYEQYF
>-|TRBJ2-3|TRBD1|TRBV15
TGTGCCACCAGCAGAGTCCGGCTGGGACAGGGGAAGGATACGCAGTATTTT
CATSRVRLGQGKDTQYF
>-|TRBJ1-4|-|TRBV5-1
TGCGCCAGCAGCTCTTACAGCCGGAATGAAAAACTGTTTTTT
CASSSYSRNEKLFF
>-|TRBJ1-5|TRBD1|TRBV27
TGTGCCAGCAGTTGGGACAGAAATCAGCCCCAGCATTTT
CASSWDRNQPQHF
>-|TRBJ1-1|TRBD1|TRBV28
TGTGCCAGCAGCTCAGACAGGGGTCCTAAGAACACTGAAGCTTTCTTT
CASSSDRGPKNTEAFF
>-|TRBJ1-6|TRBD1|TRBV7-6
TGTGCCAGCAGCTTAGACCAAGGACAGGCGGGCTGGCTCCCTAATTCACCCCTCCACTTT
CASSLDQGQAGWLPNSPLHF
>-|TRBJ2-7|TRBD2|TRBV3-1/TRBV3-2
TGTGCCAGCAGCCAAGCGGGACTAGCGGGAGAATACGAGCAGTACTTC
CASSQAGLAGEYEQYF
>-|TRBJ2-7|-|TRBV15
TGTGCCACCAGCAGGGGCTCACTGTCTGGCTACGAGCAGTACTTC
CATSRGSLSGYEQYF